The 29 T cell receptor beta chains below come from one sample, sequenced in a study of blood T cell repertoires in COVID-19. Profiling relied on immunoSEQ multiplex PCR, and the TCRdb table lists in-frame clones only, not all of them. The table records 150,000 to 180,000 clones, about 89% of them present only once. Material: peripheral blood. Receptors originate from a man between 45 and 60 years old with acute or convalescent COVID-19.

The rearrangement links TRBV3-1 (or the pseudogene TRBV3-2) to TRBJ1-5; D call uncertain. The CDR3 covers 12 residues. The germline V gene has CDR1 LGHDT and CDR2 YNNKEL (reference sequence). Trimming removed 5 bases at V and 5 bases at J, with 7 bases between. The CDR3 coding sequence is TGTGCCAGCAGCGCGGGGTATCAGCCCCAGCATTTT. Residues: CASSAGYQPQHF.

The chain employs TRBV28 and TRBJ2-4; unclear D gene. CDR3 length: 16 residues. Germline CDR1 MDHEN, CDR2 SYDVKM. Trimming stripped 1 base from V and 0 bases from J, with 10 bases between. The CDR3 is CASSLFAGLAKNIQYF. The DNA of the CDR3 is TGTGCCAGCAGTTTATTTGCTGGCCTAGCCAAAAACATTCAGTACTTC.

The chain combines TRBV27 with TRBJ2-1; 8 positions match TRBD1. CDR1 and CDR2 (germline): MNHEY, SMNVEV (reference sequence). CDR3 length equals 14 residues. J was trimmed by 4 bases and V by 5 bases; bases with no gene match: 4. CDR3 region: CASSQGTGYNEQFF. CDR3 sequence (DNA): TGTGCCAGCAGTCAAGGGACAGGATACAATGAGCAGTTCTTC.

This clone was detected once. This chain links TRBV5-6 with TRBJ1-5; 7 bases are a match to TRBD1. With 1 base clipped from V and 0 bases from J, the junction kept 7 bases outside the gene matches. CDR1 and CDR2 from the germline V gene are SGHDT and YYEEEE. This CDR3 has 17 residues. The CDR3 DNA is TGTGCCAGCAGCTTGTTAGGGGACAGCTATAGCAATCAGCCCCAGCATTTT. It codes for CASSLLGDSYSNQPQHF.

V and J are TRBV28 and TRBJ2-7, with 7 bases fitting TRBD2. The CDR3 length is 13 residues. After removal of 8 bases from V and 0 bases from J, the junction contained 4 bases not matched to a gene. The germline V gene encodes CDR1 MDHEN and CDR2 SYDVKM. The CDR3: CASATGGSYEQYV. CDR3 coding DNA: TGTGCCAGCGCGACGGGGGGCTCCTACGAGCAGTACGTC.

This rearrangement joins TRBV27 to TRBJ2-7, with 7 bases matching TRBD1. Germline lookup yields CDR1 MNHEY and CDR2 SMNVEV (reference sequence). Trimming took 6 bases from V and 4 from J; bases not matched to a gene: 9. The CDR3 sequence is 14 residues long. Here the CDR3 reads CASSDRASGYEQYF. The CDR3 nucleotides read TGTGCCAGCAGCGACAGGGCTAGTGGGTACGAGCAGTACTTC.

This chain uses TRBV6-5 with TRBJ1-5, with D possibly TRBD1 on 5 matching bases. The CDR3 extends over 13 amino acids. Trimming removed 11 bases from V and 3 bases from J, with 14 bases in between. The germline gives CDR1 MNHEY, CDR2 SVGAGI. This chain's CDR3 is CAALGQYNQPQHF. The CDR3 DNA reads as TGTGCCGCTCTGGGGCAGTACAATCAGCCCCAGCATTTT.

CDR3 region: CASSNGQYYGYTF. CDR3 DNA sequence: TGTGCCAGCAGCAACGGACAGTACTATGGCTACACCTTC. The V and J genes are TRBV9 and TRBJ1-2, with D perhaps matching TRBD1 (6 bases). The CDR3 runs to 13 residues. With 4 bases removed from V and 3 bases from J, the gap between germline ends came to 10 bases. The germline gives CDR1 SGDLS, CDR2 YYNGEE.

The chain joins TRBV5-1 to TRBJ2-5; 14 bases align to TRBD2. With 3 bases clipped from V and 3 bases from J, the junction kept 7 bases outside the gene matches. The CDR3 is 17 residues long. The germline gives CDR1 SGHRS, CDR2 YFSETQ. CDR3: CASSWGTSGGGKETQYF. The CDR3, as DNA: TGCGCCAGCAGCTGGGGGACTAGCGGGGGTGGAAAAGAGACCCAGTACTTC.

The chain is built from TRBV18 and TRBJ2-7, with D unclear. Between the trimmed V and J ends, which lost 3 bases and 1 base, there was a span of 7 bases. The CDR3 sequence is 13 residues long. Germline-derived CDR1 and CDR2 are KGHSH and LQKENI. Here the CDR3 DNA reads TGTGCCAGCTCACCGAGGTTATCCTACGAGCAGTACTTC. This sequence encodes CASSPRLSYEQYF.

V and J are TRBV10-3 and TRBJ2-7; weak D call: TRBD1 (5 bases). Per germline, CDR1 ENHRY and CDR2 SYGVKD. The CDR3 length is 11 residues. Trimming pared 8 bases from V and 5 bases from J, leaving 10 bases between. The CDR3 spells CAISEGDEQYF. Here the CDR3 DNA reads TGTGCCATCTCGGAAGGGGACGAGCAGTACTTC.

Comment on this clone: This sample includes further DNA sequences coding for the same CDR3. This chain joins TRBV19 and TRBJ1-5, with unresolved D. The CDR3 has 15 amino acids. The germline V and J ends were trimmed by 3 bases and 0 bases, with 9 bases remaining between them. Germline CDR1 and CDR2: LNHDA and SQIVND (reference sequence). The CDR3 DNA is TGTGCCAGTAGTATTGGGCAGTATAGCAATCAGCCCCAGCATTTT. Encoded protein: CASSIGQYSNQPQHF.

This sequence joins TRBV5-1 and TRBJ2-7; TRBD1 is a possible D gene (6 bases). The V gene lost 0 bases and the J gene lost 3 bases, with 10 bases spanning the gap. The CDR3 runs to 14 residues. In germline, CDR1 is SGHRS, CDR2 YFSETQ. The CDR3 spells CASSLATGSYEQYV. Written as DNA, the CDR3 is TGCGCCAGCAGCTTGGCCACAGGGAGCTACGAGCAGTACGTC.

The V call is TRBV11-2, the J call TRBJ1-6; D gene ambiguous. Trimming pared 5 bases from V and 2 bases from J, leaving 4 bases between. CDR1 and CDR2 (germline): SGHAT, FQNNGV. There are 13 residues in the CDR3. CDR3 nucleotides: TGTGCCAGCAGCCCTGCCTATAATTCACCCCTCCACTTT. Protein sequence: CASSPAYNSPLHF.

V and J are TRBV19 and TRBJ1-5, with a possible D match to TRBD1 (6 bases). Germline V gene data show CDR1 as LNHDA and CDR2 as SQIVND (reference sequence). V lost 6 bases to trimming and J lost 11 bases, with 23 bases between them. The CDR3 contains 15 residues. CDR3 protein: CASRAQGNRPLTQHF. DNA of the CDR3: TGTGCCAGTAGGGCCCAGGGGAACAGGCCTTTGACCCAGCATTTT.

The chain has TRBV6-5 and TRBJ2-1; D is possibly TRBD2 (5 bases). Trimming took 4 bases from V and 9 from J, leaving 13 bases between them. From germline, CDR1 is MNHEY and CDR2 SVGAGI. This CDR3 is 13 amino acids long. In nucleotides, the CDR3 is TGTGCCAGCAGTTCCCTCGGGGTAGGTGAGCAGTTCTTC. Protein: CASSSLGVGEQFF.

This rearrangement joins TRBV5-1 to TRBJ2-1; 13 bases are shared with TRBD2. J was trimmed by 9 bases and V by 4 bases; bases with no gene match: 7. The CDR3 has 15 residues. The germline CDR1 and CDR2 sequences are SGHRS and YFSETQ. The CDR3 DNA reads TGCGCCAGCAGCAAAGGACTAGCGGGAGTGCTTGAGCAGTTCTTC. This codes for CASSKGLAGVLEQFF.

V and J are TRBV29-1 and TRBJ2-7, with 8 bases matching TRBD1. With 1 base clipped from V and 2 bases from J, the junction kept 4 bases outside the gene matches. Germline loops: CDR1 SQVTM, CDR2 ANQGSEA. This CDR3 spans 14 amino acids. In nucleotides, the CDR3 is TGCAGCGTTGAAGGACAGGGGCCCCCCTACGAGCAGTACTTC. Translated: CSVEGQGPPYEQYF.

The gene calls are TRBV9 and TRBJ2-3; possibly TRBD2 for D (6 bases). The CDR3 contains 14 residues. Between the trimmed V and J ends, which lost 4 bases and 4 bases, there was a span of 13 bases. CDR1 is SGDLS and CDR2 is YYNGEE in the germline V gene. The CDR3: CASSPRPGADTQYF. CDR3 DNA: TGTGCCAGCAGCCCCCGCCCGGGGGCAGATACGCAGTATTTT.

The chain is built from TRBV10-3 and TRBJ2-1; 8 bases match TRBD1. V lost 5 bases, J lost 6 bases, and 3 bases stayed unmatched. CDR1 ENHRY and CDR2 SYGVKD come from the germline V gene. The CDR3 is 13 residues long. The CDR3 DNA reads TGTGCCATCAGTTGGGACAGGTCCAATGAGCAGTTCTTC. Amino acids: CAISWDRSNEQFF.

This clone occurred once. The chain recombines TRBV5-1 with TRBJ2-5; D remains unclear. CDR1 is SGHRS and CDR2 is YFSETQ in the germline V gene. Trimming pared 1 base from V and 4 bases from J, leaving 5 bases between. The CDR3 runs 12 residues. As DNA, the CDR3 is TGCGCCAGCAGCTTGAACAGAGAGACCCAGTACTTC. Translated: CASSLNRETQYF.

This chain joins TRBV7-3 and TRBJ2-3; a possible D gene is TRBD1 (5 bases). V was shortened by 2 bases and J by 5 bases, with 17 bases between the two germline ends. The CDR3 is 16 residues long. Germline lookup yields CDR1 SGHTA and CDR2 FQGTGA. DNA for the CDR3: TGTGCCAGCAGCTTAGCGCCGCCAGGGAAGGGAGATACGCAGTATTTT. Protein sequence: CASSLAPPGKGDTQYF.

The J gene is TRBJ2-3, the V gene TRBV4-2; 7 nucleotides line up with TRBD1. Germline values: CDR1 LGHNA, CDR2 YNFKEQ. The CDR3 has 15 residues. V shed 0 bases and J 1 base; nucleotides not matched to a gene: 1. The CDR3 bases are TGTGCCAGCAGCCAAGATGGGACAGGCACAGATACGCAGTATTTT. Residues: CASSQDGTGTDTQYF.

This chain uses TRBV19 with TRBJ1-6; D remains unclear. Germline V gene sequence: CDR1 LNHDA, CDR2 SQIVND (reference sequence). This CDR3 is 14 amino acids long. V gave up 6 bases and J gave up 2 bases, with 8 bases separating them. This chain's CDR3 is CASSRTAYNSPLHF. The CDR3 DNA is TGTGCCAGTAGCCGGACTGCCTATAATTCACCCCTCCACTTT.

This chain uses TRBV30 with TRBJ2-7; 8 bases are a match to TRBD2. CDR1 GTSNPN and CDR2 SVGIG come from the germline V gene (reference sequence). The J segment lost 2 bases and the V segment lost 1 base, leaving 4 bases of the junction unmatched. There are 14 residues in the CDR3. CDR3 DNA: TGTGCCTGGAGTGAGGGAGCGGGAGCCTACGAGCAGTACTTC. This gives the protein CAWSEGAGAYEQYF.

This sequence joins TRBV7-2 and TRBJ2-1; 11 positions match TRBD2. CDR3 length equals 15 residues. The J segment lost 2 bases and the V segment lost 6 bases, leaving 3 bases of the junction unmatched. Germline values: CDR1 SGHTA, CDR2 FQGNSA. The CDR3 nucleotides are TGTGCCAGCAGTCGTAGCGGGGGGGCCTACAATGAGCAGTTCTTC. It specifies CASSRSGGAYNEQFF.

The chain uses TRBV28 and TRBJ2-5; the D gene is possibly TRBD1 (6 bases). The germline gives CDR1 MDHEN, CDR2 SYDVKM. Trimming left V 6 bases short and J 1 base short, with 15 bases between. The length of the CDR3 is 15 residues. The CDR3 region has the DNA TGTGCCAGCAGATCCCCCGGGACACCCCAAGAGACCCAGTACTTC. It yields the protein CASRSPGTPQETQYF.

The chain uses TRBV7-2 and TRBJ2-5; 8 positions match TRBD2. The CDR3 runs 18 residues. V trimming: 1 base; J trimming: 2 bases; junction bases outside the gene matches: 12. Germline assignment: CDR1 SGHTA and CDR2 FQGNSA. The CDR3 loop is CASSLGAAGTSGQETQYF. Written as DNA, the CDR3 is TGTGCCAGCAGCTTAGGAGCTGCCGGGACTAGTGGGCAAGAGACCCAGTACTTC.

Comment on this clone: Its ends do not fully match the called genes, so a read error is possible. The chain couples TRBV27 to TRBJ2-3; 10 nucleotides match TRBD2. There are 13 residues in the CDR3. Germline V lookup: CDR1 MNHEY, CDR2 SMNVEV (reference sequence). The CDR3 region is CASSGGATDTQYF. The CDR3 DNA follows: TGTGCAAGCAGCGGGGGGGCAACAGATACGCAGTATTTT.